This TCR beta chain was retrieved from a study of T-cell memory formation after mild COVID-19. MiXCR, run by TCRdb on the 5' RACE reads, gives a single entry per CDR3 protein. Of roughly 610,000 distinct CDR3 sequences in the sample, roughly 17% are singletons; the top ten hold 8.1%. Ten or more counts support this clonotype. The TCR sequence derives from an adult woman who had mild COVID-19 (a few samples of this study predate the infection). Cell type and time point are not known. The sample consisted of PBMCs or a T cell subset sorted from them (not recorded which).

The DNA of the CDR3 is TGTGCCAGCAGCCACCAAGCGGGAGCGAATGAGCAGTTCTTC. Protein sequence: CASSHQAGANEQFF. V is TRBV6-1 and J is TRBJ2-1; 8 bases align to TRBD2. Germline CDR1 and CDR2: MNHNS and SASEGT. J was trimmed by 7 bases and V by 6 bases; bases with no gene match: 8. This CDR3 is built from 14 residues.